The rows below give T cell receptor beta chains drawn from one sample of a study of cytomegalovirus exposure and HLA in healthy donors. Libraries were prepared by immunoSEQ multiplex PCR; TCRdb keeps only in-frame clonotypes and omits some of them. This sample has roughly 150,000 clones; approximately 73% occur once, and the top ten carry under 11%. Sequencing input: PBMCs. The source is a man aged 25-45 years in good health and CMV-seropositive. The CDR3 runs from the conserved cysteine through the conserved F or W. D genes are given only for firm matches. Only part of the rows carry a size: once, few, many, or a class if the clone is expanded.

TRBV4-1,-,TRBJ1-4,TRBD1,TGCGCCAGCAGCCAAGATCCGGGACAGGGAAAAAGAAGTGAAAAACTGTTTTTT,CASSQDPGQGKRSEKLFF
TRBV19,-,TRBJ1-2,TRBD1,TGTGCCAGTAGTAAGCAACACTTACAGGGGGCCAGTAACTATGGCTACACCTTC,CASSKQHLQGASNYGYTF
TRBV2,-,TRBJ2-2,-,TGTGCCAGCCTTGGCGGGACAGACACCGGGGAGCTGTTTTTT,CASLGGTDTGELFF
TRBV7-9,-,TRBJ2-7,-,TGTGCCAGCAGCAGGGAGTACGAGCAGTACTTC,CASSREYEQYF
TRBV19,-,TRBJ1-2,TRBD1,TGTGCCAGTAGTAGGGGACAGGCAGCTAACTATGGCTACACCTTC,CASSRGQAANYGYTF
TRBV28,-,TRBJ1-2,TRBD1,TGTGCCAGCAGCGGGACAGGGTCCCAGCTCTTC,CASSGTGSQLF
TRBV5-1,-,TRBJ1-6,-,TGCGCCAGCAGCTCTTCGAGAAGGCAGGGAAATTCACCCCTCCACTTT,CASSSSRRQGNSPLHF
TRBV7-2,-,TRBJ2-3,-,TGTGCCAGCAGCTTTGATAGGAGAAAAGATACGCAGTATTTT,CASSFDRRKDTQYF
TRBV19,-,TRBJ1-4,-,TGTGCCAGTAGTATAGGGTCGACAGTCCCCAATGAAAAACTGTTTTTT,CASSIGSTVPNEKLFF
TRBV6-1,-,TRBJ2-4,-,TGTGCCAGCAGTGAATTTAGAGGGACATCGGGGGGTCAGTACTTC,CASSEFRGTSGGQYF
TRBV5-1,-,TRBJ2-1,-,TGCGCCAGCAGCTTGCTTCAGGGGGGTTACAATGAGCAGTTCTTC,CASSLLQGGYNEQFF
TRBV7-9,-,TRBJ2-7,TRBD2,TGTGCCAGCAGCTTGTTTAGCGGGAGCTCCTACGAGCAGTACTTC,CASSLFSGSSYEQYF
TRBV6-6,-,TRBJ2-5,TRBD2,TGTGCCAGCGTCTCCCAAGCGGGAGTGAGCCAAGAGACCCAGTACTTC,CASVSQAGVSQETQYF
TRBV4-2,-,TRBJ2-2,TRBD2,TGTGCCAGCAGCCAAGAAGCGGGAGCGGGCACCGGGGAGCTGTTTTTT,CASSQEAGAGTGELFF
TRBV9,few,TRBJ2-1,TRBD2,TGTGCCAGCAGCGTAGTACGGGAGGGCCCTCGTAATGAGCAGTTCTTC,CASSVVREGPRNEQFF
TRBV5-1,-,TRBJ2-7,TRBD2,TGCGCCAGCAGCCCTGGACTAGCGGGAGGGTCCCGGGCCTACGAGCAGTACTTC,CASSPGLAGGSRAYEQYF
TRBV19,-,TRBJ2-7,-,TGTGCCAGTAGTAAGGATAGTGGGGGGAACGGCTACGAGCAGTACTTC,CASSKDSGGNGYEQYF
TRBV6-5,few,TRBJ2-7,-,TGTGCCAGCAGGCAACTCTCGGACACCTCCTACGAGCAGTACTTC,CASRQLSDTSYEQYF
TRBV27,-,TRBJ2-2,TRBD2,TGTGCCAGCAGGATAGCGGGATTCACCGGGGAGCTGTTTTTT,CASRIAGFTGELFF
TRBV6-1,-,TRBJ1-5,-,TGTGCCAGCAGTGATGGAGGGGGAGGGCAGCCCCAGCATTTT,CASSDGGGGQPQHF
TRBV6-1,-,TRBJ2-7,-,TGTGCCAGCAGTGGACAGGCGGGCGCCTACGAGCAGTACTTC,CASSGQAGAYEQYF
TRBV7-2,-,TRBJ2-7,-,TGTGCCAGCAGCTTGGCCGGGTCTTCCTACGAGCAGTACTTC,CASSLAGSSYEQYF
TRBV5-1,-,TRBJ1-2,-,TGCGCCAGCAGCTTGGGTGTACTCCCTACTGAGGGCTACACCTTC,CASSLGVLPTEGYTF
TRBV30,few,TRBJ1-6,-,TGTGCCTGGAGTGGAGATTTCTATAATTCACCCCTCCACTTT,CAWSGDFYNSPLHF
TRBV19,-,TRBJ2-5,TRBD2,TGTGCCAGTAGTATTGGTCTAGCGGGAGAGACCCAGTACTTC,CASSIGLAGETQYF
TRBV5-8,-,TRBJ2-2,TRBD1,TGTGCCAGCAGGCGGACAGGGATCGGCACCGGGGAGCTGTTTTTT,CASRRTGIGTGELFF
TRBV18,-,TRBJ2-1,TRBD2,TGTGCCAGCTCACCAACAGGACTAGCGGGAAGTTGGAATGAGCAGTTCTTC,CASSPTGLAGSWNEQFF
TRBV27,-,TRBJ2-5,-,TGTGCCAGCAGTCCAGACCAAGAGACCCAGTACTTC,CASSPDQETQYF
TRBV11-3,-,TRBJ2-1,-,TGTGCCAGCAGCCCCAACACAGGGTCGGAGCAGTTCTTC,CASSPNTGSEQFF
TRBV30,-,TRBJ2-1,-,TGTGCCTGGGCCCCATGGGAGGAGCGGGAGCAGTTCTTC,CAWAPWEEREQFF
TRBV6-5,-,TRBJ2-7,-,TGTGCCAGCAATCCTGGAGGGAGCTCCTACGAGCAGTACTTC,CASNPGGSSYEQYF
TRBV7-9,-,TRBJ2-1,TRBD2,TGTGCCAGCAGCTTAGTCCTAGCGGGAAACGAGCAGTTCTTC,CASSLVLAGNEQFF
TRBV19,-,TRBJ1-1,TRBD1,TGTGCCAGTAGTAGCACAGGGGGCTTCGGTGAAGCTTTCTTT,CASSSTGGFGEAFF
TRBV2,-,TRBJ1-1,-,TGTGCCAGCAGTGAAGTTAGTGAGGGCACTGAAGCTTTCTTT,CASSEVSEGTEAFF
TRBV18,-,TRBJ2-2,-,TGTGCCAGCTCGTCAGAGAACACCGGGGAGCTGTTTTTT,CASSSENTGELFF
TRBV14,-,TRBJ2-3,TRBD2,TGTGCCAGCAGCCAAGATCCTGGCGGGAGAGCCGCAGATACGCAGTATTTT,CASSQDPGGRAADTQYF
TRBV7-2,-,TRBJ2-5,TRBD2,TGTGCCAGCAGCTTAGTGTTAAAGATAGCGGGACCGATCCAAGAGACCCAGTACTTC,CASSLVLKIAGPIQETQYF
TRBV28,-,TRBJ1-5,TRBD1,TGTGCCAGCAGTCTATTCGGACAGGGATTCAATCAGCCCCAGCATTTT,CASSLFGQGFNQPQHF
TRBV5-5,few,TRBJ2-7,-,TGTGCCAGCAGCTTGATGGGCAGCTACGAGCAGTACTTC,CASSLMGSYEQYF
TRBV11-3,few,TRBJ2-3,-,TGTGCCAGCAGCGCCCCGTCCTTAGGCACAGATACGCAGTATTTT,CASSAPSLGTDTQYF
TRBV6-5,-,TRBJ2-7,TRBD2,TGTGCCAGCCAAACTAGCGGCGAGGGCCACTACGAGCAGTACTTC,CASQTSGEGHYEQYF
TRBV6-1,-,TRBJ2-7,-,TGTGCCAGCATTAAGCGGGCAGACTCCTACGAGCAGTACTTC,CASIKRADSYEQYF
TRBV21-1,few,TRBJ1-3,-,TGTGCCAGCAGCAAACTTCAAGCCGGGGCTGGAAACACCATATATTTT,CASSKLQAGAGNTIYF
TRBV6-6,-,TRBJ2-1,-,TGTGCCAGCAGTTCTACTGGGGGGGCCCTCAATGAGCAGTTCTTC,CASSSTGGALNEQFF
TRBV11-2,few,TRBJ1-2,TRBD1,TGTGCCAGCAGCTTGGGACAGGGACTCTCCTATGGCTACACCTTC,CASSLGQGLSYGYTF
TRBV18,-,TRBJ2-1,TRBD2,TGTGCCAGCTCACCAAACGTAGGACTAGCGGGGAGCTCCTACAATGAGCAGTTCTTC,CASSPNVGLAGSSYNEQFF
TRBV10-1,-,TRBJ1-1,-,TGCGCCAGCAGTGATCGGTCGGAGGGACCGAACACTGAAGCTTTCTTT,CASSDRSEGPNTEAFF
TRBV27,-,TRBJ1-1,-,TGTGCCAGCGGAAACTCCTGGGCGCGGGCTGAAGCTTTCTTT,CASGNSWARAEAFF
TRBV27,-,TRBJ2-5,TRBD2,TGTGCCAGCAGTCCAGGGACTAGCGGTAGAGGGACCCAGTACTTC,CASSPGTSGRGTQYF
TRBV28,-,TRBJ2-7,TRBD1,TGTGCCAGCAGTCCCGGACAGGGGACCTACGAGCAGTACTTC,CASSPGQGTYEQYF
TRBV28,-,TRBJ2-2,-,TGTGCCAGCAGTTCCCCGCTGGTGAACTGGGGAGGGAACACCGGGGAGCTGTTTTTT,CASSSPLVNWGGNTGELFF
TRBV27,-,TRBJ2-7,TRBD2,TGTGCCAGCAGTTCAGAGTTCGGGACTAGCGGGACCGAGCAGTACTTC,CASSSEFGTSGTEQYF
TRBV5-6,-,TRBJ1-4,-,TGTGCCAGCAGCTTGGTGGGCGCGAGTGAAAAACTGTTTTTT,CASSLVGASEKLFF
TRBV2,-,TRBJ1-1,TRBD1,TGTGCCAGCAGCCCGGGACAGAAAATCATGAACACTGAAGCTTTCTTT,CASSPGQKIMNTEAFF
TRBV6-1,few,TRBJ2-3,-,TGTGCCAGCAGTGAATATCAGCGGCCTAGCACAGATACGCAGTATTTT,CASSEYQRPSTDTQYF
TRBV27,-,TRBJ2-7,TRBD2,TGTGCCAGCAGTCGGGGGGGCCCGCATGGAGGCGAGCAGTACTTC,CASSRGGPHGGEQYF
TRBV5-1,-,TRBJ1-2,-,TGCGCCAGCAGCTTGTCGAGCTATGGCTACACCTTC,CASSLSSYGYTF
TRBV7-3,once,TRBJ2-1,TRBD2,TGTGCCAGCAGTTCAGCGGGACGGCTCAACTTCGTCAATGAGCAGTTCTTC,CASSSAGRLNFVNEQFF
TRBV5-4,-,TRBJ1-4,-,TGTGCCAGCAGCCGTGGACAAGATGAAAAACTGTTTTTT,CASSRGQDEKLFF